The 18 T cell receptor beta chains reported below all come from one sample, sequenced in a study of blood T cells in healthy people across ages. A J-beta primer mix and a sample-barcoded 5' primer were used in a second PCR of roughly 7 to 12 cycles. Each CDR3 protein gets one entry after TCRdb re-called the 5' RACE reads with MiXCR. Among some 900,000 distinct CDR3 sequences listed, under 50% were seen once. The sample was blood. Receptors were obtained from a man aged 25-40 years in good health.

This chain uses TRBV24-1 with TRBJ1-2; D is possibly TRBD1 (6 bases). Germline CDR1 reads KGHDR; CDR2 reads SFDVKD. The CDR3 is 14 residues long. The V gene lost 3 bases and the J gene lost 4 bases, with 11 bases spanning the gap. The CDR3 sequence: CATSDQGLIYGYTF. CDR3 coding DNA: TGTGCCACCAGTGATCAGGGGCTGATCTATGGCTACACCTTC.

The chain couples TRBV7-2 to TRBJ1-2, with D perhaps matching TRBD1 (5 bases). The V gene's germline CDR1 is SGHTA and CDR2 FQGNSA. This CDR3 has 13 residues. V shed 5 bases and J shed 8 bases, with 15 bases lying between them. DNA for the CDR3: TGTGCCAGCAGCCGACGGGGGAGTAGCGGCTACACCTTC. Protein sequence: CASSRRGSSGYTF.

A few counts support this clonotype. Here the CDR3 reads CATTTGGNDEQYF. The CDR3 bases are TGCGCCACTACGACAGGGGGGAACGACGAGCAGTACTTC. The gene calls are TRBV5-1 and TRBJ2-4; 9 bases are a match to TRBD1. Matching the DNA end better, TRBJ2-7 makes the J call doubtful. Germline V CDR1 and CDR2: SGHRS, YFSETQ. CDR3 length: 13 amino acids.

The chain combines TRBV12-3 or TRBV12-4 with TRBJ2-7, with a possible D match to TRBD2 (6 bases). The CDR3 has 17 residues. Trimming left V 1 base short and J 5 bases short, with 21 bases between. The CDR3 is CASSLVRGGYQPHEQYF. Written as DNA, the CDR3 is TGTGCCAGCAGTTTAGTCCGAGGAGGGTACCAACCCCACGAGCAGTACTTC.

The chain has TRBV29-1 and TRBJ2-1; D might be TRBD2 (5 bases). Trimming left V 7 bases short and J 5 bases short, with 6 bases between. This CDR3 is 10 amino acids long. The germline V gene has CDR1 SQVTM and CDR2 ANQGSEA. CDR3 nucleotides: TGCAGCGGGGAGAACAATGAGCAGTTCTTC. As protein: CSGENNEQFF.

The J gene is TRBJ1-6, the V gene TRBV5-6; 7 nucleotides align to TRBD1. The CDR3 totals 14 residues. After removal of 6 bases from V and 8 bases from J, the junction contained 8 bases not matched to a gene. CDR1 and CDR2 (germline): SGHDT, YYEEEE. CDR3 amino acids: CASTRQGLDSPLHF. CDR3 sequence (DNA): TGTGCCAGCACCCGACAGGGCCTTGATTCACCCCTCCACTTT.

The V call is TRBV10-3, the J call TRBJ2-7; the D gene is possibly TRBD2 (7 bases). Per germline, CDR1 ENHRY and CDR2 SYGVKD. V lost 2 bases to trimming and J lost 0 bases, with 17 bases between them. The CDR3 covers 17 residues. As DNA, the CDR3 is TGTGCCATCAGTGAGGGGATGGGGGGGCTTAGCTCCTACGAGCAGTACTTC. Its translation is CAISEGMGGLSSYEQYF.

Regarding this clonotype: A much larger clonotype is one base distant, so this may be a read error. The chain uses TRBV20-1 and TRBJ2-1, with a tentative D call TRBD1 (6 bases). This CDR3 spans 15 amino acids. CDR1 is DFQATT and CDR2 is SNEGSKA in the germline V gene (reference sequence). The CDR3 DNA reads TGCAGTGCCAGGGCAGGGGCCAGCTCCTACAATGAGCGGTTCTTC. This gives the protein CSARAGASSYNERFF.

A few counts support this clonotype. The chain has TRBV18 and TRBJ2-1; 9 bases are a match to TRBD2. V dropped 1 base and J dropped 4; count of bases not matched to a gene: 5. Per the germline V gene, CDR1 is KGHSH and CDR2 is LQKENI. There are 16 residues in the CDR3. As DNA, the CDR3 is TGTGCCAGCTCACCACAAAGCGGGGGGTCTTACAATGAGCAGTTCTTC. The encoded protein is CASSPQSGGSYNEQFF.

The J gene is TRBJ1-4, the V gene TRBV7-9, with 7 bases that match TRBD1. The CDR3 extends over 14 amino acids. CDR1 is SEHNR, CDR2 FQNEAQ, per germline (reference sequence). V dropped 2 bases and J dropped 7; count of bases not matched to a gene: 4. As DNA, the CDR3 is TGTGCCAGCAGCTTACTACAGGGGAGTGAAAAACTGTTTTTT. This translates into CASSLLQGSEKLFF. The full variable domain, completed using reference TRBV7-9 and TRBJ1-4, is DTGVSQNPRHKITKRGQNVTFRCDPISEHNRLYWYRQTLGQGPEFLTYFQNEAQLEKSRLLSDRFSAERPKGSFSTLEIQRTEQGDSAMYLCASSLLQGSEKLFFGSGTQLSVL.

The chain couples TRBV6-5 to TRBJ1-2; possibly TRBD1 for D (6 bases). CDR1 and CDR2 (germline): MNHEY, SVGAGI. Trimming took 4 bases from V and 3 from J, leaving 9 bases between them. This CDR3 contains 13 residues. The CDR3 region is CASSWGLDYGYTF. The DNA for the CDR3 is TGTGCCAGCAGTTGGGGGCTCGACTATGGCTACACCTTC.

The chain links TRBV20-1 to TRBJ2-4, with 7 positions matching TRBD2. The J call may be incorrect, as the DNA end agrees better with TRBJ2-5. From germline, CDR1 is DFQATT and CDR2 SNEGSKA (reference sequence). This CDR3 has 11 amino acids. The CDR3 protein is CSGRLAETQYF. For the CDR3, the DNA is TGCAGTGGAAGACTAGCAGAGACCCAGTACTTC.

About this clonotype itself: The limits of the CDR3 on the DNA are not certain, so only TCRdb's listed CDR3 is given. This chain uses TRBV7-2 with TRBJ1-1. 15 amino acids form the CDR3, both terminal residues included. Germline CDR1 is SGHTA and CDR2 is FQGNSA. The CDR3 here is CASSPQHFEDTEAFF.

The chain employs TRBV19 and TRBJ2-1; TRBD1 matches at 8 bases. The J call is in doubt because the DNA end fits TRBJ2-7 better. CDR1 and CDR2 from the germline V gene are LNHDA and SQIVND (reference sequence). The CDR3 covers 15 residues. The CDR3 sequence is CASSTLDRVVGEQYF. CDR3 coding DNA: TGTGCCAGTAGTACCCTGGACAGGGTGGTAGGCGAGCAGTACTTC.

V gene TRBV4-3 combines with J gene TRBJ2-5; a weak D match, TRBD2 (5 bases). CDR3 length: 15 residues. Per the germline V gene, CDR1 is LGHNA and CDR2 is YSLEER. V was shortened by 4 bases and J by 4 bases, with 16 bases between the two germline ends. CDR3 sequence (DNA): TGCGCCAGCAGCCCCCACCGGGGAATTGGAGAGACCCAGTACTTC. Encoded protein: CASSPHRGIGETQYF.

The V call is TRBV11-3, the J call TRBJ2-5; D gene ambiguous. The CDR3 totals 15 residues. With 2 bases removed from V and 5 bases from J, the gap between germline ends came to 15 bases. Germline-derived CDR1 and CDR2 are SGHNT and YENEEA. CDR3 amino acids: CASSLFTANWETQYF. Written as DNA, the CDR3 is TGTGCCAGCAGCTTATTTACCGCCAATTGGGAGACCCAGTACTTC.

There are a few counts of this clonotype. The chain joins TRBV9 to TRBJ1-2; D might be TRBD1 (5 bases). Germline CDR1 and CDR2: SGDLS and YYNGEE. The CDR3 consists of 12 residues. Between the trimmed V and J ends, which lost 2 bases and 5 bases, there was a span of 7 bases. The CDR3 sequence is CASSVGLYGYTF. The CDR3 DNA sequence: TGTGCCAGCAGCGTGGGACTTTATGGCTACACCTTC. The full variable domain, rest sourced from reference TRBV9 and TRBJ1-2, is DSGVTQTPKHLITATGQRVTLRCSPRSGDLSVYWYQQSLDQGLQFLIQYYNGEERAKGNILERFSAQQFPDLHSELNLSSLELGDSALYFCASSVGLYGYTFGSGTRLTVV.

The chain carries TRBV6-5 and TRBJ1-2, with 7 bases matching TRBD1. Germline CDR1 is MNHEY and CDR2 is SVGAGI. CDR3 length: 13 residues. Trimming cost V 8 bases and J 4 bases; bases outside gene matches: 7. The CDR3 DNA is TGTGCCAGCGCCCGGGACAGACTCTATGGCTACACCTTC. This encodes CASARDRLYGYTF.